This TCR beta chain was sequenced for a study of blood T cell repertoires in COVID-19. Turning to the study itself: Both acute and convalescent COVID-19 samples were obtained from the United States, Italy and Spain. T cells, B-cell-depleted T cells, or PBMCs provided the cDNA or gDNA that served as material.

Authors' data handling: The authors estimated nucleated cell counts from reference gene primer amplification. Libraries were prepared by immunoSEQ multiplex PCR; TCRdb keeps only in-frame clonotypes and omits some of them. The DNA gave D and trimming, while V, J and clone size come from that table. This sample has about 260,000 clones, with over 80% found just once. This CDR3 contains 13 residues. V lost 5 bases and J lost 8; bases outside the gene matches: 8. The germline V gene has CDR1 SQVTM and CDR2 ANQGSEA. The source is a woman in her 70s with COVID-19, enrolled during active disease. V is TRBV29-1 and J is TRBJ1-4, with 7 bases that match TRBD1. The material sequenced was peripheral blood. The CDR3, as DNA: TGCAGCGTTCAATCAGGGGGTAGAGAAAAACTGTTTTTT. Translating it yields CSVQSGGREKLFF.